This TCR beta chain was found in a study of early T cells in non-severe SARS-CoV-2 infection. The CDR3 runs 16 residues. Germline lookup yields CDR1 LNHDA and CDR2 SQIVND (reference sequence). V was clipped by 2 bases and J by 0 bases, with 11 bases between them. Unique molecular identifiers tagged individual cDNA molecules. TCRdb analysed the 5' RACE reads with MiXCR anew, one entry per CDR3 protein. The sample contains approximately 45,000 distinct CDR3 sequences, approximately 6.1% of which appear only once. The gene calls are TRBV19 and TRBJ2-1; tentatively, D is TRBD2 (6 bases). The sequencing sample was made of whole blood. The TCR originated in an adult who was a healthcare worker with PCR-confirmed SARS-CoV-2 infection or an uninfected control (not recorded which). The CDR3 loop is CASSIIGGSSYNEQFF. The CDR3 DNA is TGTGCCAGTAGTATAATCGGGGGAAGCTCCTACAATGAGCAGTTCTTC.